These T cell receptor beta chains were read from a single sample in a study of regulatory T cells in long-lasting Graves disease. TCRdb analysed the multiplex PCR reads with MiXCR anew, one entry per CDR3 protein. The top ten hold 20% to 25% of the sample, which has 400,000 to 550,000 distinct CDR3 sequences, 16% seen once. The same sample was also used in a study of T cells in Graves' hyperthyroidism and ophthalmopathy.

The sequenced sample was peripheral blood mononuclear cells (PBMCs), obtained at new diagnosis, from a patient treated with antithyroid drugs. The receptors were gathered from a woman between 18 and 29 years old with Graves disease. CDR3s include the opening cysteine and the closing phenylalanine or tryptophan. D genes are given only for firm matches. The size of a clone is reported for some rows only, either as once, few or many, or as a class for expanded clones.

v_gene	d_gene	abundance	j_gene	CDR3aa	CDR3nt
TRBV7-2	-	-	TRBJ2-1	CASSLLGINNEQFF	TGTGCCAGCAGCTTGCTAGGAATTAACAATGAGCAGTTCTTC
TRBV19	-	-	TRBJ2-1	CASSVGRSYNEQFF	TGTGCCAGTAGCGTAGGACGCTCCTACAATGAGCAGTTCTTC
TRBV6-1	-	many	TRBJ1-2	CASSGSQTFASYGYTF	TGTGCCAGCAGTGGTAGTCAGACCTTCGCTAGCTATGGCTACACCTTC
TRBV7-9	-	many	TRBJ2-1	CASSPGPINEQFF	TGTGCCAGCAGCCCCGGCCCCATCAATGAGCAGTTCTTC
TRBV24-1	TRBD1	-	TRBJ2-2	CATSEPGTGETGELFF	TGTGCCACCAGTGAACCCGGGACAGGGGAGACCGGGGAGCTGTTTTTT
TRBV28	-	-	TRBJ1-3	CASSFRRSTGNTIYF	TGTGCCAGCAGTTTCAGGCGGAGTACTGGAAACACCATATATTTT
TRBV7-2	TRBD1	many	TRBJ1-4	CASSLGQHPEKLFF	TGTGCCAGCAGCTTGGGACAGCACCCTGAAAAACTGTTTTTT
TRBV2	-	many	TRBJ1-5	CASSRDSNQPQHF	TGTGCCAGCAGCCGGGACAGCAATCAGCCCCAGCATTTT
TRBV27	-	many	TRBJ2-5	CASTARGKRQETQYF	TGTGCCAGCACAGCGAGGGGGAAAAGGCAAGAGACCCAGTACTTC
TRBV28	-	-	TRBJ2-3	CASTRRTDTQYF	TGTGCCAGCACTAGACGCACAGATACGCAGTATTTT
TRBV27	-	many	TRBJ1-5	CASSPWAWVGSKQPQHF	TGTGCCAGCAGTCCCTGGGCTTGGGTGGGCTCTAAGCAGCCCCAGCATTTT
TRBV19	-	few	TRBJ1-5	CASSIGPYSNQPQHF	TGTGCCAGTAGTATCGGGCCATATAGCAATCAGCCCCAGCATTTT
TRBV4-3	-	many	TRBJ2-3	CASSQDRWGEGDTQYF	TGCGCCAGCAGCCAAGATAGGTGGGGGGAAGGAGATACGCAGTATTTT
TRBV5-1	-	many	TRBJ2-5	CASSPGEGETQYF	TGCGCCAGCAGCCCGGGAGAGGGAGAGACCCAGTACTTC
TRBV28	-	many	TRBJ2-3	CASSNPRQTSTDTQYF	TGTGCCAGCAGTAACCCAAGACAGACTAGCACAGATACGCAGTATTTT
TRBV11-2	-	many	TRBJ1-1	CASSLDGTGTEAFF	TGTGCCAGCAGCTTAGACGGGACGGGCACTGAAGCTTTCTTT
TRBV20-1	TRBD2	many	TRBJ2-1	CSARVSAGVDEQFF	TGCAGTGCTAGAGTTTCAGCGGGAGTTGATGAGCAGTTCTTC
TRBV7-2	-	many	TRBJ2-7	CATTLGTQFDEQYF	TGTGCCACAACCCTCGGGACTCAATTCGACGAGCAGTACTTC
TRBV2	TRBD1	once	TRBJ2-7	CASRETPGQGSYEQYF	TGTGCCAGCAGGGAGACACCGGGACAGGGCTCCTACGAGCAGTACTTC
TRBV29-1	-	many	TRBJ2-5	CSVESLVSQETQYF	TGCAGCGTTGAATCTTTAGTGAGCCAAGAGACCCAGTACTTC
TRBV20-1	TRBD1	many	TRBJ1-1	CSGLDRAWAFF	TGCAGTGGCTTAGACAGGGCTTGGGCTTTCTTT
TRBV20-1	TRBD1	many	TRBJ2-1	CSPPTGQEVYNEQFF	TGCAGTCCTCCTACTGGACAGGAGGTCTACAATGAGCAGTTCTTC
TRBV10-3	-	few	TRBJ1-2	CAISESGGDLYGYTF	TGTGCCATCAGTGAGTCTGGGGGCGACCTCTATGGCTACACCTTC
TRBV28	-	many	TRBJ1-2	CASRTQVSYGYTF	TGTGCCAGCAGGACACAGGTGTCTTATGGCTACACCTTC
TRBV27	TRBD2	few	TRBJ2-1	CASSLLLAGSENNEQFF	TGTGCCAGCAGTTTACTACTAGCGGGGTCGGAAAACAATGAGCAGTTCTTC
TRBV2	TRBD2	many	TRBJ2-1	CASSSGLEAANSYNEQFF	TGTGCCAGCAGTTCCGGACTAGAGGCGGCAAACTCCTACAATGAGCAGTTCTTC
TRBV9	-	few	TRBJ1-5	CASSVTDSNQPQHF	TGTGCCAGCAGCGTAACCGATAGCAATCAGCCCCAGCATTTT
TRBV30	-	many	TRBJ1-1	CAWRPGLTAFF	TGTGCCTGGAGACCAGGGCTTACCGCTTTCTTT
TRBV6-1	TRBD2	many	TRBJ2-7	CASTPLTSGRYEQYF	TGTGCCAGCACCCCCCTGACTAGCGGGAGGTACGAGCAGTACTTC